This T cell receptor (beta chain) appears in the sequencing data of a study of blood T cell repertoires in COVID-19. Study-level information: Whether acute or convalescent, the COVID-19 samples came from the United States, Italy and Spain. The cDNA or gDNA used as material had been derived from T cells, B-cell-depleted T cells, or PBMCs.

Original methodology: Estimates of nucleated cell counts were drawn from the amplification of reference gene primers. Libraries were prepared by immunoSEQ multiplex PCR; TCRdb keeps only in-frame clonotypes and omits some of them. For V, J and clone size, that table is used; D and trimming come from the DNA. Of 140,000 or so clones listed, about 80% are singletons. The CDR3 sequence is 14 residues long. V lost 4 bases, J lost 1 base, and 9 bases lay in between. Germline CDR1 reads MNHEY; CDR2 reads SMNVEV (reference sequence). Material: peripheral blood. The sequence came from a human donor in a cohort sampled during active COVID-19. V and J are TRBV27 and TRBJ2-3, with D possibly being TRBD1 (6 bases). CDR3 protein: CASSYRVGTDTQYF. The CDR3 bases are TGTGCCAGCAGTTACAGGGTGGGCACAGATACGCAGTATTTT.